The source of this T cell receptor (beta chain) is a study of T-cell reconstitution after alpha-beta-depleted transplantation in children. A library of TCRbeta sequences, prepared with unique molecular identifiers, was generated. Using its own MiXCR run on the PCR reads, TCRdb lists one record per CDR3 protein. The sample shows about 190,000 distinct CDR3 sequences, 6% to 7% of them seen only once. This clonotype was recorded many times. The germline V and J ends were trimmed by 4 bases and 8 bases, with 9 bases remaining between them. Germline V gene sequence: CDR1 MNHNS, CDR2 SASEGT. The CDR3 runs 12 residues.

The clonotype comes from a human donor who donated a stem cell graft to a child with Wiskott-Aldrich syndrome. The rearrangement uses TRBV6-1 and TRBJ2-1, with D perhaps given as TRBD1 or TRBD2 (5 bases each). Source: PBMCs from the stem cell graft donor, taken from the stem cell graft. CDR3 sequence: CASSARGYEQFF. For the CDR3, the DNA is TGTGCCAGCAGTGCGAGGGGATATGAGCAGTTCTTC.